This TCR beta chain was recovered during a study of vaccination effects on CD4 cells after COVID-19. Study as a whole: Sampling of two convalescent patients took place 16 days and one week prior to vaccination. Study results and caveats: After vaccination, at late timepoints, clones induced by infection and by vaccine contracted markedly.

Germline CDR1 PRHDT, CDR2 FYEKMQ (reference sequence). V dropped 2 bases and J dropped 5 bases, with 9 bases sitting between them. The CDR3 has 13 amino acids. Using immunoSEQ multiplex PCR, the repertoire was profiled, and TCRdb retains in-frame clones only, with some absent. The sample holds some 40,000 clones, around 73% seen once. A remark on this clone: Its antigen is currently unknown.

ViraFEST assay sequencing came after antigen-specific CD4+ T cells were expanded with viral peptide pools. Investigators separated out CD4+ T cells once around 11 days of culture had passed. A positive SARS-CoV-2 PCR test fell between March and December 2020. Peptides at roughly 10 ug/ml and IL-2 at about 10 IU/ml were added to a few million PBMC per well. The sequencing used CD4+ T cells from PBMCs cultured with a peptide pool, collected before COVID-19 vaccination. The clonotype was recovered from a human donor who had a prior SARS-CoV-2 infection. The chain links TRBV13 to TRBJ2-5; D gene ambiguous. In nucleotides, the CDR3 is TGTGCCAGCAGCTTAAACCGGCGGGAGACCCAGTACTTC. Encoded protein: CASSLNRRETQYF.